Below are 6 T cell receptor beta chains sequenced from a single sample in a study of CD8+CD57+ T cells in acquired aplastic anemia (dated by TCRdb to 2017 to 2018). This sample was sequenced with an Illumina HiSeq 2000. TCR beta VDJ combination and CDR3 sequence profiling used genomic DNA as the template. Clones were called with MiXCR by TCRdb after fastp trimmed the public reads at Q25, and only in-frame beta chains were retained. Rows are combined by CDR3 protein, so each entry shows the most common genes and DNA. The sample includes over 150,000 distinct CDR3 sequences, with nearly 65% observed a single time. The top ten clonotypes cover under 55% of the sample. Patients chosen for sequencing had shown expansion of CD8+CD57+ cells by flow cytometry. Specimen: sorted CD4+, CD8+, or CD8+CD57+ T cells (not recorded which) from PBMCs. The receptors originated from a human donor with aplastic anemia.

This clonotype was counted only a few times. V gene TRBV29-1 combines with J gene TRBJ2-7, with D unresolved. Germline CDR1 reads SQVTM; CDR2 reads ANQGSEA. This CDR3 contains 11 residues. The V end lost 0 bases, the J end lost 4 bases, and 4 bases lay between the germline ends. CDR3 DNA sequence: TGCAGCGTTGAAGAGGGTTACGAGCAGTACTTC. Translated, it gives CSVEEGYEQYF.

This clonotype was observed at least ten times. The V call is TRBV6-2 or TRBV6-3, the J call TRBJ1-2, with D maybe TRBD1 (5 bases). CDR3 length: 15 amino acids. V was clipped by 6 bases and J by 6 bases, with 20 bases between them. Per the germline V gene, CDR1 is MNHEY and CDR2 is SVGEGT. The CDR3 loop is CASSSVGDVSDGYTF. The CDR3 region has the DNA TGTGCCAGCAGCTCGGTGGGGGATGTCTCAGATGGCTACACCTTC.

This chain joins TRBV20-1 and TRBJ2-7; TRBD2 aligns across 10 bases. CDR1 and CDR2 (germline): DFQATT, SNEGSKA (reference sequence). The ends lost 1 base at V and 2 bases at J; junction bases unmatched: 5. This CDR3 contains 15 residues. The CDR3 region has the DNA TGCAGTGCTAGAGCCGGAGCGGGAGGGCCCTACGAGCAGTACTTC. This sequence encodes CSARAGAGGPYEQYF.

V is TRBV7-2 and J is TRBJ2-5; 8 nucleotides match TRBD1. Germline V lookup: CDR1 SGHTA, CDR2 FQGNSA. V shed 2 bases, J shed 5 bases, and the junction held 10 bases outside the gene matches. CDR3 size: 16 residues. CDR3 nucleotide sequence: TGTGCCAGCAGCTTAAACCCGGGACAGGCCTCGGAGACCCAGTACTTC. Its protein is CASSLNPGQASETQYF.

This clonotype was counted ten times or more. The chain is built from TRBV9 and TRBJ1-6; a possible D gene is TRBD1 (5 bases). Trimming shortened V by 4 bases and J by 16 bases, and 15 bases separated the two germline ends. Germline CDR1 SGDLS, CDR2 YYNGEE. The CDR3 spans 12 residues. The CDR3, as DNA: TGTGCCAGCAGCCCCCCGGGGGACCGTCTCCACTTT. Residues: CASSPPGDRLHF. Combining the CDR3 with reference TRBV9 and TRBJ1-6 gives the whole variable domain DSGVTQTPKHLITATGQRVTLRCSPRSGDLSVYWYQQSLDQGLQFLIQYYNGEERAKGNILERFSAQQFPDLHSELNLSSLELGDSALYFCASSPPGDRLHFGNGTRLTVT.

This clonotype was seen ten or more times. The chain employs TRBV10-1 and TRBJ1-1; D perhaps matches TRBD1 (5 bases). The germline V and J ends were trimmed by 2 bases and 1 base, with 5 bases remaining between them. The CDR3 contains 13 residues. In germline, CDR1 is WNHNN, CDR2 SYGVQD (reference sequence). DNA for the CDR3: TGCGCCAGCAGTGAGCAGGGGAACACTGAAGCTTTCTTT. Residues: CASSEQGNTEAFF.